This is a list of T cell receptor beta chains from one sample in a study of T cell changes during pregnancy in multiple sclerosis. Some clones are missing from TCRdb's copy, which holds only in-frame ones; the method was immunoSEQ multiplex PCR. The table shows about 28,000 clones, with 90% to 95% occurring only once. Sequenced material: peripheral blood, taken in the first trimester of pregnancy. The receptors were gathered from a female donor in good health, enrolled as a control in a pregnancy study. Both conserved end residues are part of each CDR3. D genes are given only for firm matches. Clone size is shown for a subset of rows, as once, few, many or a class of expanded clone.

v_gene	j_gene	abundance	d_gene	CDR3aa	CDR3nt
TRBV19	TRBJ2-5	.	TRBD2	CASSTRTSGQETQYF	TGTGCCAGTAGTACCCGGACTAGCGGCCAAGAGACCCAGTACTTC
TRBV5-6	TRBJ1-5	.	.	CASTTSGIRGSQHF	TGTGCCAGCACCACCTCGGGGATCCGGGGGTCCCAGCATTTT
TRBV5-1	TRBJ2-3	once	TRBD2	CASSYERAGGHTQYF	TGCGCCAGCAGCTACGAGCGAGCGGGAGGACATACGCAGTATTTT
TRBV28	TRBJ2-7	.	TRBD2	CASWGGRAAYEQYF	TGTGCCAGCTGGGGCGGGAGGGCCGCCTACGAGCAGTACTTC
TRBV5-6	TRBJ2-7	.	.	CASTAAGSYEQYF	TGTGCCAGCACCGCCGCCGGCTCCTACGAGCAGTACTTC
TRBV10-1	TRBJ1-1	.	TRBD1	CASSESDRAVMSTEAFF	TGCGCCAGCAGTGAATCGGACAGGGCGGTAATGAGCACTGAAGCTTTCTTT
TRBV9	TRBJ1-5	.	.	CASSVGPSSRIQHF	TGTGCCAGCAGCGTAGGCCCCTCGTCCAGGATCCAGCATTTT
TRBV2	TRBJ2-2	once	TRBD2	CASSSGGAHTGELFF	TGTGCCAGCAGTAGCGGGGGGGCGCACACCGGGGAGCTGTTTTTT
TRBV5-1	TRBJ2-7	.	.	CASSLEWTSSYEQYF	TGCGCCAGCAGCTTGGAGTGGACATCCTCCTACGAGCAGTACTTC
TRBV5-8	TRBJ2-7	once	.	CASSQESLDYPSYEQYF	TGTGCCAGCAGCCAAGAGTCTTTGGACTACCCCTCCTACGAGCAGTACTTC
TRBV15	TRBJ2-4	.	TRBD1	CATSRDLPGQGLAKNIQYF	TGTGCCACCAGCAGAGATCTTCCGGGACAGGGTCTAGCCAAAAACATTCAGTACTTC
TRBV30	TRBJ1-1	.	.	CAWAWGEIMNTEAFF	TGTGCCTGGGCCTGGGGGGAAATCATGAACACTGAAGCTTTCTTT
TRBV9	TRBJ1-4	once	TRBD1	CASNPGQSPRGANEKLFF	TGTGCCAGCAACCCGGGACAGTCCCCCCGCGGGGCTAATGAAAAACTGTTTTTT
TRBV5-1	TRBJ2-5	few	.	CASSLGDSAQETQYF	TGCGCCAGCAGCTTAGGCGACTCAGCTCAAGAGACCCAGTACTTC
TRBV30	TRBJ1-2	.	.	CAHDSNYGYTF	TGTGCCCATGACAGTAACTATGGCTACACCTTC
TRBV11-3	TRBJ2-7	few	.	CASSLDWGTGDYEQYF	TGTGCCAGCAGCTTAGATTGGGGGACGGGGGACTACGAGCAGTACTTC
TRBV19	TRBJ1-4	.	.	CASGPHGQPDSNEKLFF	TGTGCCAGTGGCCCTCACGGACAGCCGGACTCTAATGAAAAACTGTTTTTT
TRBV6-1	TRBJ2-7	.	.	CASSVDTGGREQYF	TGTGCCAGCAGCGTGGATACGGGTGGGAGGGAGCAGTACTTC
TRBV25-1	TRBJ1-1	.	TRBD1	CASSEYPGTGRTEAFF	TGTGCCAGCAGTGAATACCCTGGGACAGGGAGAACTGAAGCTTTCTTT
TRBV9	TRBJ2-1	.	TRBD2	CASRAQAGGPNEQFF	TGTGCCAGCAGGGCTCAGGCGGGGGGGCCTAATGAGCAGTTCTTC
TRBV7-9	TRBJ2-1	few	.	CASSSLDNEQFF	TGTGCCAGCAGCTCACTGGACAATGAGCAGTTCTTC
TRBV7-8	TRBJ2-7	.	.	CASSLAGASEQYF	TGTGCCAGCAGCTTAGCAGGGGCTAGCGAGCAGTACTTC
TRBV11-3	TRBJ2-3	.	TRBD1	CASSRGTGGDTQYF	TGTGCCAGCAGCCGAGGGACAGGGGGAGATACGCAGTATTTT
TRBV23-1	TRBJ2-7	once	.	CASSDSIDRTYEQYF	TGCGCCAGCAGTGACTCGATCGACAGAACCTACGAGCAGTACTTC
TRBV6-5	TRBJ2-7	.	.	CASSYKGPRGGYEQYF	TGTGCCAGCAGTTACAAGGGACCGAGGGGGGGGTACGAGCAGTACTTC
TRBV7-7	TRBJ2-2	.	.	CASSLGTGTPNTGELFF	TGTGCTAGCAGCTTAGGAACCGGGACACCCAACACCGGGGAGCTGTTTTTT
TRBV14	TRBJ1-1	.	TRBD1	CASSQVAGGTEAFF	TGTGCCAGCAGCCAAGTGGCAGGGGGAACTGAAGCTTTCTTT
TRBV5-4	TRBJ2-7	.	TRBD2	CASSLERGGYEQYF	TGTGCCAGCAGCTTGGAGCGGGGCGGCTACGAGCAGTACTTC
TRBV6-4	TRBJ2-1	.	TRBD2	CASSRLAGSDEQFF	TGTGCCAGCAGCAGACTAGCGGGATCCGATGAGCAGTTCTTC
TRBV18	TRBJ1-2	.	TRBD1	CASSPLGQGANYGYTF	TGTGCCAGCTCACCACTAGGACAGGGGGCTAACTATGGCTACACCTTC
TRBV19	TRBJ1-5	.	TRBD1	CASSIKTGGGNQPQHF	TGTGCCAGTAGCATCAAGACAGGGGGAGGCAATCAGCCCCAGCATTTT
TRBV6-5	TRBJ1-5	.	TRBD1	CASRTRQGGNQPQHF	TGTGCCAGCAGAACAAGACAGGGAGGCAATCAGCCCCAGCATTTT
TRBV19	TRBJ2-2	.	.	CASSFSGMGTGELFF	TGTGCCAGTAGTTTCTCAGGGATGGGCACCGGGGAGCTGTTTTTT
TRBV7-9	TRBJ1-5	.	.	CASSIGQTGNQPQHF	TGTGCCAGCAGCATCGGACAGACAGGCAATCAGCCCCAGCATTTT
TRBV21-1	TRBJ1-2	.	.	CASSKTGPHKPYGYTF	TGTGCCAGCAGCAAAACAGGGCCCCATAAACCCTATGGCTACACCTTC
TRBV9	TRBJ2-7	.	.	CASSPPNGHEQYF	TGTGCCAGCAGCCCCCCCAACGGTCATGAGCAGTACTTC
TRBV30	TRBJ1-6	.	TRBD1	CAWSGSGTGGSPLHF	TGTGCCTGGAGTGGGTCCGGGACAGGCGGATCACCCCTCCACTTT
TRBV29-1	TRBJ1-2	.	TRBD1	CSVGQGENYGYTF	TGCAGCGTCGGACAGGGGGAGAACTATGGCTACACCTTC
TRBV15	TRBJ2-2	.	TRBD2	CATSMGLAGAGELFF	TGTGCCACCAGTATGGGACTAGCGGGAGCCGGGGAGCTGTTTTTT
TRBV5-4	TRBJ1-1	.	.	CASSRKQGDWAEAFF	TGTGCCAGCAGCCGTAAACAGGGTGATTGGGCTGAAGCTTTCTTT
TRBV29-1	TRBJ2-2	.	TRBD1	CSAGQGAIGELFF	TGCAGCGCTGGACAGGGGGCGATCGGGGAGCTGTTTTTT
TRBV18	TRBJ2-5	.	.	CASSPGTTQETQYF	TGTGCCAGCTCACCTGGGACAACTCAAGAGACCCAGTACTTC
TRBV11-2	TRBJ2-1	.	.	CASRRDYEQFF	TGTGCCTCGCGGAGGGATTATGAGCAGTTCTTC
TRBV5-1	TRBJ2-3	.	TRBD2	CASSFGLAGGPATDTQYF	TGCGCCAGCAGCTTCGGACTAGCGGGGGGCCCCGCCACAGATACGCAGTATTTT
TRBV5-1	TRBJ2-1	.	TRBD2	CASSSGLAGGPAGEQFF	TGCGCCAGCAGCTCGGGACTAGCGGGAGGGCCAGCGGGTGAGCAGTTCTTC
TRBV28	TRBJ2-6	.	TRBD1	CASSYPGQGLSGANVLTF	TGTGCCAGCAGCTATCCAGGACAGGGCCTCTCTGGGGCCAACGTCCTGACTTTC
TRBV7-2	TRBJ2-7	.	.	CASTLRGSYEQYF	TGTGCCAGCACCTTAAGGGGGTCCTACGAGCAGTACTTC
TRBV18	TRBJ2-7	.	TRBD1	CASSPKTGARSYEQYF	TGTGCCAGCTCCCCAAAAACAGGGGCAAGATCCTACGAGCAGTACTTC
TRBV5-4	TRBJ2-7	.	TRBD2	CASSLMASGSYEQYF	TGTGCCAGCAGCTTAATGGCTAGCGGGAGCTACGAGCAGTACTTC
TRBV19	TRBJ2-1	medium-sized	.	CASSIAWAGVLVF	TGTGCCAGTAGTATAGCTTGGGCAGGGGTTCTGGTCTTC
TRBV30	TRBJ1-1	.	.	CAWSAFSVPSAEAFF	TGTGCCTGGAGTGCCTTCTCGGTGCCGAGCGCTGAAGCTTTCTTT
TRBV5-6	TRBJ1-1	.	.	CASSLIQYGEAFF	TGTGCCAGCAGCTTGATTCAATACGGTGAAGCTTTCTTT
TRBV7-6	TRBJ2-7	once	.	CASSLAKGGAHSYEQYF	TGTGCCAGCAGCTTAGCGAAAGGGGGGGCACACTCCTACGAGCAGTACTTC
TRBV5-6	TRBJ1-4	.	.	CASSRTALISTNEKLFF	TGTGCCAGCAGCCGGACAGCCCTAATCTCAACTAATGAAAAACTGTTTTTT
TRBV7-2	TRBJ1-2	.	TRBD1	CASSSTGGYGYTF	TGTGCCAGCAGCTCGACAGGGGGCTATGGCTACACCTTC
TRBV6-5	TRBJ1-2	.	.	CASRRTAPYGYTF	TGTGCCAGCAGAAGGACAGCCCCCTATGGCTACACCTTC
TRBV10-3	TRBJ2-7	.	TRBD2	CAISVSGTSNYEQYF	TGTGCCATCAGTGTTTCCGGGACTAGCAACTACGAGCAGTACTTC
TRBV6-5	TRBJ2-1	.	TRBD2	CASRPGGEVYNEQFF	TGTGCCAGCAGACCGGGGGGGGAAGTCTACAATGAGCAGTTCTTC
TRBV9	TRBJ1-1	.	TRBD1	CASSVGSGGAAEAFF	TGTGCCAGCAGCGTAGGGTCAGGGGGCGCGGCTGAAGCTTTCTTT
TRBV29-1	TRBJ2-1	once	.	CSVEAGNEQFF	TGCAGCGTTGAAGCGGGCAATGAGCAGTTCTTC